This section outlines one T cell receptor beta chain sequence together with its context. Produced via immunoSEQ multiplex PCR; TCRdb's table is partial and in-frame only. The top ten clones hold 2.1% of a sample with some 240,000 clones, around 90% of them seen once. Germline CDR1 reads LGHNA; CDR2 reads YSLEER. Between the trimmed V and J ends, which lost 1 base and 6 bases, there was a span of 15 bases. The CDR3 length is 15 residues. The record originates from a study of blood T cell repertoires in COVID-19. The clonotype was recovered from a woman aged 60-70 years with COVID-19, enrolled during active disease. This chain links TRBV4-3 with TRBJ1-2, with D possibly matching TRBD1 (6 bases). Sequenced sample: peripheral blood. The CDR3 DNA reads TGCGCCAGCAGCCAAGCTTTCTTTTACAGGGATGGCTACACCTTC. This encodes CASSQAFFYRDGYTF.